The 15 T cell receptor beta chains below all came from one sample that was sequenced in a study of control samples from healthy donors and cancer patients (dated by TCRdb to about 2020). Libraries came from the immunoSEQ multiplex PCR assay. Imported from immuneACCESS, the table was reduced by TCRdb to in-frame sequences with V and J called. These copies leave out some clones; in studies compared against another copy, an unresolved V gene accounts for under half, and the cause of the remainder is not known. For this sample the table gives roughly 120,000 clones, of which roughly 88% were detected only once. In total, the top ten clones hold more than 2.5% of the sample. The source material was blood. These TCRs come from a man aged 50 to 59 in good health.

The chain joins TRBV18 to TRBJ2-3; perhaps TRBD2 as D (5 bases). Germline V lookup: CDR1 KGHSH, CDR2 LQKENI. Trimming took off 1 base at V and 11 bases at J, with 10 bases between the two ends. The CDR3 spans 12 residues. CDR3 nucleotide sequence: TGTGCCAGCTCACCACAAGGAGAGGGGCAGTATTTT. It encodes CASSPQGEGQYF.

The V call is TRBV2, the J call TRBJ2-5; possible D gene TRBD2, 6 bases. Trimming removed 6 bases from V and 1 base from J, with 15 bases in between. Germline lookup yields CDR1 SNHLY and CDR2 FYNNEI. The length of the CDR3 is 15 residues. The CDR3 nucleotides read TGTGCCAGCAGGTCTTCCGGGAGCGGCCAAGAGACCCAGTACTTC. It translates to CASRSSGSGQETQYF.

The V gene is TRBV15, the J gene TRBJ1-1, with D unresolved. V shed 0 bases and J shed 1 base, with 9 bases lying between them. Germline assignment: CDR1 LNHNV and CDR2 YYDKDF (reference sequence). The CDR3 is 15 amino acids. The CDR3 loop reads CATSRDFGGNTEAFF. CDR3 in DNA: TGTGCCACCAGCAGAGATTTCGGTGGGAACACTGAAGCTTTCTTT.

The rearrangement uses TRBV4-1 and TRBJ2-7; TRBD1 aligns across 12 bases. The germline V gene has CDR1 MGHRA and CDR2 YSYEKL. Trimming at V came to 1 base and at J to 6 bases, leaving 4 bases not matched to a gene. This CDR3 contains 15 residues. CDR3 nucleotide sequence: TGCGCCAGCAGCCAAGGGGACAGGGGGCGAGCCGAGCAGTACTTC. It codes for CASSQGDRGRAEQYF.

V and J are TRBV9 and TRBJ1-1, with a tentative D call TRBD1 (5 bases). With 2 bases removed from V and 3 bases from J, the gap between germline ends came to 14 bases. The CDR3 is made up of 15 amino acids. Germline-derived CDR1 and CDR2 are SGDLS and YYNGEE. The CDR3 DNA is TGTGCCAGCAGCGTCCGGGACCTAGGGTACACTGAAGCTTTCTTT. Translating gives CASSVRDLGYTEAFF.

The CDR3 bases are TGTGCCAGCAGTTTTGGAGGGTACAGCTCCTACGAGCAGTACTTC. It specifies CASSFGGYSSYEQYF. J is TRBJ2-7 and V is TRBV28, with D tentatively TRBD2 (6 bases). V lost 3 bases and J 0 bases, leaving 12 bases between the germline ends. Germline V gene sequence: CDR1 MDHEN, CDR2 SYDVKM. The CDR3 sequence is 15 residues long.

The chain carries TRBV6-1 and TRBJ1-1; no firm D call. Germline V gene lookup returns CDR1 MNHNS and CDR2 SASEGT. The V end lost 2 bases, the J end lost 2 bases, and 9 bases lay between the germline ends. The CDR3 runs 14 residues. The CDR3 region has the DNA TGTGCCAGCAGTGAAAGGTTAAGAAACACTGAAGCTTTCTTT. Translated: CASSERLRNTEAFF.

V usage is TRBV5-1 and J usage is TRBJ2-3; D is perhaps TRBD2 (5 bases). CDR1 and CDR2 from the germline V gene are SGHRS and YFSETQ. V dropped 0 bases and J dropped 5 bases, with 10 bases sitting between them. The CDR3 runs 14 residues. The CDR3 loop is CASSLGRAEDTQYF. The CDR3, as DNA: TGCGCCAGCAGCTTGGGGCGGGCAGAAGATACGCAGTATTTT.

This clone turned up a few times. This chain connects TRBV27 to TRBJ1-2; TRBD1 is a possible D gene (6 bases). Germline lookup yields CDR1 MNHEY and CDR2 SMNVEV (reference sequence). V dropped 6 bases and J dropped 3 bases, with 14 bases sitting between them. The CDR3 is 14 residues long. The CDR3: CASRSVGGDYGYTF. The CDR3 bases are TGTGCCAGCAGGTCGGTGGGGGGCGACTATGGCTACACCTTC.

The CDR3 sequence: CASSPTGTGYGYTF. CDR3 in DNA: TGTGCCAGCAGCCCGACAGGTACCGGCTATGGCTACACCTTC. This chain joins TRBV7-9 and TRBJ1-2; D might be TRBD1 (6 bases). Germline V lookup: CDR1 SEHNR, CDR2 FQNEAQ (reference sequence). V was pared by 5 bases and J by 4 bases, with 14 bases between. CDR3 size: 14 residues.

The chain couples TRBV7-3 to TRBJ1-1; no clear D gene. V gave up 3 bases and J gave up 1 base, with 6 bases separating them. There are 13 residues in the CDR3. From germline, CDR1 is SGHTA and CDR2 FQGTGA. The CDR3 loop is CASSFHQNTEAFF. Here the CDR3 DNA reads TGTGCCAGCAGCTTTCATCAGAACACTGAAGCTTTCTTT.

The chain employs TRBV5-6 and TRBJ2-7, with unresolved D. The CDR3 extends over 14 amino acids. The V and J ends lost 5 bases and 3 bases respectively, with 15 bases between them. Germline-derived CDR1 and CDR2 are SGHDT and YYEEEE. The DNA of the CDR3 is TGTGCCAGCAGTCGAGCGTTACAAAACTACGAGCAGTACTTC. This codes for CASSRALQNYEQYF.

This clone was observed a handful of times. This chain connects TRBV24-1 to TRBJ2-4, with D perhaps matching TRBD1 or TRBD2 (5 bases each). In germline, CDR1 is KGHDR, CDR2 SFDVKD. The V end lost 2 bases, the J end lost 5 bases, and 12 bases lay between the germline ends. The CDR3 runs 15 residues. Here the CDR3 reads CATSDSRGYQNIQYF. Here the CDR3 DNA reads TGTGCCACCAGTGATTCCCGGGGCTATCAAAACATTCAGTACTTC.

A few counts support this clone. The chain employs TRBV12-3 or TRBV12-4 and TRBJ1-5; tentatively, D is TRBD1 (5 bases). V shed 5 bases and J shed 7 bases, with 12 bases lying between them. This CDR3 comprises 13 residues. The CDR3 loop reads CASSQQDLQPQHF. CDR3 nucleotide sequence: TGTGCCAGCAGTCAACAGGACCTACAGCCCCAGCATTTT.

The CDR3 loop reads CASRGPSSYNEQFF. For the CDR3, the DNA is TGTGCCAGCAGGGGCCCAAGCTCCTACAATGAGCAGTTCTTC. This chain joins TRBV7-2 and TRBJ2-1, with D uncertain. With 6 bases removed from V and 0 bases from J, the gap between germline ends came to 9 bases. The CDR3 covers 14 residues. Germline V CDR1 and CDR2: SGHTA, FQGNSA.